This T cell receptor beta chain was recorded in a study of cytomegalovirus exposure and HLA in healthy donors. The primer mix had 60 Vbeta and 13 Jbeta primers. Sequenced by immunoSEQ multiplex PCR; TCRdb stores in-frame clones only, minus some. The sample contains approximately 170,000 clones, 75% to 90% of which appear only once. Germline-derived CDR1 and CDR2 are GTSNPN and SVGIG (reference sequence). Trimming removed 2 bases from V and 4 bases from J, with 10 bases in between. The CDR3 totals 13 residues. Sequenced sample: PBMCs. The clonotype was recovered from a boy aged 2 to 9 in good health and CMV-seronegative. The V gene is TRBV30, the J gene TRBJ2-3; possible D gene TRBD2, 6 bases. The CDR3 reads CAWSRGFADTQYF. CDR3 coding DNA: TGTGCCTGGAGTCGGGGGTTCGCAGATACGCAGTATTTT.